A single sample is the source of the 21 T cell receptor beta chains below, sequenced in a study of cytomegalovirus exposure and HLA in healthy donors (dated by TCRdb to about 2017). The library was generated by the immunoSEQ multiplex PCR assay. A mixture of 60 forward primers for TCR Vbeta segments and 13 reverse primers for TCR Jbeta segments was used in the multiplex PCR. The table was pulled from immuneACCESS by TCRdb, which kept in-frame rearrangements only. Such tables lose some clones; where checked, under half of the loss comes from unresolved V genes, and the rest has no known cause. The sample includes roughly 98,000 clones, with about 78% observed a single time. Together, the top ten hold more than 3% of the sample. The sequencing input was PBMCs. All receptors come from a middle-aged man in good health and CMV-seronegative.

The rearrangement joins TRBV5-1 to TRBJ1-1; no reliable D call. V was clipped by 1 base and J by 0 bases, with 7 bases between them. Germline CDR1 reads SGHRS; CDR2 reads YFSETQ. The CDR3 has 14 residues. The CDR3 spells CASSLLTMNTEAFF. In DNA form, the CDR3 reads TGCGCCAGCAGCTTGTTAACAATGAACACTGAAGCTTTCTTT.

J is TRBJ2-5 and V is TRBV5-4, with a weak D call TRBD2 (6 bases). The CDR3 covers 13 residues. Germline CDR1 reads SGHNT; CDR2 reads YYREEE (reference sequence). Trimming stripped 1 base from V and 4 bases from J, with 8 bases between. In DNA, the CDR3 is TGTGCCAGCAGCTTGTTGGGGGGAGAGACCCAGTACTTC. Translation: CASSLLGGETQYF. Looking up the rest from reference TRBV5-4 and TRBJ2-5 gives the full variable domain: ETGVTQSPTHLIKTRGQQVTLRCSSQSGHNTVSWYQQALGQGPQFIFQYYREEENGRGNFPPRFSGLQFPNYSSELNVNALELDDSALYLCASSLLGGETQYFGPGTRLLVL.

The chain combines TRBV28 with TRBJ1-3; the match to TRBD1 covers 7 bases. The CDR3 length is 17 residues. Trimming removed 5 bases from V and 0 bases from J; junction bases left unmatched: 10. Germline lookup yields CDR1 MDHEN and CDR2 SYDVKM. This CDR3 reads CASSQNPTGPSGNTIYF. CDR3 bases: TGTGCCAGCAGTCAAAATCCGACAGGGCCCTCTGGAAACACCATATATTTT.

The chain carries TRBV27 and TRBJ2-5; maybe TRBD1 (6 bases). V lost 6 bases, J lost 7 bases, and 15 bases lay in between. Per the germline V gene, CDR1 is MNHEY and CDR2 is SMNVEV (reference sequence). This CDR3 is built from 13 residues. CDR3 loop: CASSSGPTGTQYF. CDR3 DNA sequence: TGTGCCAGCAGCTCGGGACCGACAGGGACCCAGTACTTC.

Only a few counts were recorded for this clone. The chain has TRBV5-6 and TRBJ2-1; 10 nucleotides match TRBD2. The CDR3 is 14 residues long. Germline lookup yields CDR1 SGHDT and CDR2 YYEEEE. V gave up 1 base and J gave up 7 bases; unmatched junction bases: 2. The CDR3 DNA reads TGTGCCAGCAGCTTGCCTAGCGGGAGTAATGAGCAGTTCTTC. Its protein is CASSLPSGSNEQFF.

V gene TRBV4-1 combines with J gene TRBJ2-7; 7 bases match TRBD1. The CDR3 runs to 18 residues. Trimming at V came to 1 base and at J to 3 bases, leaving 15 bases not matched to a gene. Germline loops: CDR1 MGHRA, CDR2 YSYEKL. CDR3 in amino acids: CASSQAVTGDNALYEQYF. In DNA form, the CDR3 reads TGCGCCAGCAGCCAAGCTGTAACAGGGGACAACGCGCTCTACGAGCAGTACTTC.

The J gene is TRBJ2-3, the V gene TRBV29-1, with 7 bases that match TRBD1. Germline CDR1 SQVTM, CDR2 ANQGSEA. V lost 5 bases, J lost 7 bases, and 9 bases stayed unmatched. The CDR3 sequence is 13 residues long. The CDR3 spells CSVRGTAVYTQYF. The CDR3 region has the DNA TGCAGCGTTCGAGGGACAGCCGTGTATACGCAGTATTTT.

This rearrangement joins TRBV27 to TRBJ1-2; a possible D gene is TRBD1 (6 bases). Germline V CDR1 and CDR2: MNHEY, SMNVEV (reference sequence). The V and J ends lost 3 bases and 7 bases respectively, with 12 bases between them. The CDR3 is made up of 13 amino acids. The CDR3 DNA follows: TGTGCCAGCAGTTTCCCGGGGGGCCTTGGCTACACCTTC. This translates into CASSFPGGLGYTF.

The CDR3 spells CASRTSGTDTQYF. The CDR3 coding sequence is TGTGCCAGCAGGACTAGCGGGACAGATACGCAGTATTTT. This chain connects TRBV5-8 to TRBJ2-3; 10 bases align to TRBD2. The CDR3 covers 13 residues. Trimming at V came to 5 bases and at J to 3 bases, leaving 0 bases not matched to a gene. CDR1 and CDR2 (germline): SGHTS, YDEGEE.

The J gene is TRBJ2-1, the V gene TRBV11-2; perhaps TRBD1 as D (5 bases). Trimming pared 1 base from V and 12 bases from J, leaving 10 bases between. The CDR3 runs 12 residues. CDR1 and CDR2 (germline): SGHAT, FQNNGV. DNA for the CDR3: TGTGCCAGCAGCTTAGTTTCAGGGTTGCAGTTCTTC. As protein: CASSLVSGLQFF.

This sequence joins TRBV28 and TRBJ1-2; no clear D. Trimming removed 7 bases at V and 7 bases at J, with 16 bases between. CDR3 size: 13 residues. Germline V lookup: CDR1 MDHEN, CDR2 SYDVKM. CDR3 sequence (DNA): TGTGCCAGCATCACCTCGCTCAGAGGTGGCTACACCTTC. Its translation: CASITSLRGGYTF.

This clone was seen only once. The rearrangement links TRBV25-1 to TRBJ1-2; TRBD1 is a possible D gene (5 bases). The V end was cut by 4 bases, the J end by 0 bases, with 12 bases between. The CDR3 contains 15 residues. CDR1 is MGHDK and CDR2 is SYGVNS in the germline V gene. CDR3 protein: CASSVQGFPNYGYTF. CDR3 nucleotides: TGTGCCAGCAGTGTTCAGGGTTTCCCTAACTATGGCTACACCTTC.

This sequence joins TRBV5-1 and TRBJ1-3; D is perhaps TRBD1 (5 bases). The CDR3 extends over 15 amino acids. V was cut by 3 bases and J by 1 base, with 11 bases left in between. Germline-derived CDR1 and CDR2 are SGHRS and YFSETQ. The CDR3 loop is CASSYQGGSGNTIYF. CDR3 nucleotide sequence: TGCGCCAGCAGCTATCAGGGTGGATCTGGAAACACCATATATTTT.

This chain joins TRBV4-1 and TRBJ2-1; D ambiguous. Germline CDR1 reads MGHRA; CDR2 reads YSYEKL. The CDR3 has 16 residues. V lost 0 bases to trimming and J lost 2 bases, with 11 bases between them. The CDR3 nucleotides read TGCGCCAGCAGCCAAGATCCGGGTCTCACCTACAATGAGCAGTTCTTC. This encodes CASSQDPGLTYNEQFF.

The DNA of the CDR3 is TGTGCCAGCAGTGAAGCCCACTCTGGGGCCAACGTCCTGACTTTC. It specifies CASSEAHSGANVLTF. The chain recombines TRBV6-1 with TRBJ2-6; unclear D gene. The CDR3 is 15 residues long. Germline V gene sequence: CDR1 MNHNS, CDR2 SASEGT. The V end was cut by 0 bases, the J end by 0 bases, with 3 bases between.

The J gene is TRBJ2-2, the V gene TRBV29-1, with D maybe TRBD1 (5 bases). With 6 bases removed from V and 2 bases from J, the gap between germline ends came to 13 bases. CDR1 and CDR2 (germline): SQVTM, ANQGSEA. This CDR3 comprises 14 residues. The CDR3 nucleotides read TGCAGCGTGAGTAGACAGTACAACACCGGGGAGCTGTTTTTT. As protein: CSVSRQYNTGELFF.

The chain couples TRBV5-1 to TRBJ2-7; 9 nucleotides align to TRBD1. Germline V gene sequence: CDR1 SGHRS, CDR2 YFSETQ. The CDR3 extends over 14 amino acids. V lost 1 base, J lost 2 bases, and 1 base stayed unmatched. The CDR3 DNA sequence: TGCGCCAGCAGCTTGCGGGACAGGGCCTACGAGCAGTACTTC. Its protein is CASSLRDRAYEQYF.

This rearrangement joins TRBV7-6 to TRBJ2-3; TRBD2 might be the D (5 bases). The CDR3 length is 14 residues. Germline V gene data show CDR1 as SGHVS and CDR2 as FNYEAQ. The V and J ends lost 2 bases and 2 bases respectively, with 8 bases between them. CDR3: CASSLSLATDTQYF. The CDR3, as DNA: TGTGCCAGCAGCTTAAGTCTAGCCACAGATACGCAGTATTTT.

The rearrangement joins TRBV2 to TRBJ1-2; D might be TRBD1 (6 bases). CDR1 and CDR2 from the germline V gene are SNHLY and FYNNEI. Deletions cut 4 bases from V and 5 bases from J, with 8 bases between. The CDR3 contains 12 residues. The CDR3 here is CASSVQGYGYTF. Written as DNA, the CDR3 is TGTGCCAGCAGTGTGCAGGGGTATGGCTACACCTTC.

The gene calls are TRBV5-1 and TRBJ2-5; 7 bases agree with TRBD2. This CDR3 has 12 amino acids. V dropped 3 bases and J dropped 10; count of bases not matched to a gene: 6. Germline CDR1 and CDR2: SGHRS and YFSETQ. CDR3 loop: CASSSGGVIQYF. CDR3 DNA: TGCGCCAGCAGCTCGGGAGGTGTGATCCAGTACTTC.

This chain connects TRBV2 to TRBJ2-5; TRBD1 aligns across 7 bases. V shed 7 bases and J 5 bases; nucleotides not matched to a gene: 13. Looked up from germline, CDR1 is SNHLY and CDR2 is FYNNEI. The CDR3 extends over 15 amino acids. CDR3 coding DNA: TGTGCCAGCACGAGCACCGGGACAGCGAGTGAGACCCAGTACTTC. Its translation: CASTSTGTASETQYF.